The T cell receptor (beta chain) described here comes from a study of T-cell reconstitution after alpha-beta-depleted transplantation in children. CDR3 length: 14 residues. V gave up 1 base and J gave up 0 bases, with 5 bases separating them. The germline V gene has CDR1 LNHNV and CDR2 YYDKDF (reference sequence). This clonotype was seen many times. Preparation of the TCRbeta library involved a method that used unique molecular identifiers. One entry per CDR3 protein, called by TCRdb with MiXCR from the PCR reads. This sample has about 200,000 distinct CDR3 sequences, with roughly 14% found just once.

V is TRBV15 and J is TRBJ2-3; D perhaps matches TRBD2 (5 bases). This specimen consisted of PBMCs from the stem cell graft donor, obtained from the stem cell graft. This clonotype was obtained from a human donor who donated a stem cell graft to a child with acute lymphoblastic leukemia. For the CDR3, the DNA is TGTGCCACCAGCAGAGGCGGGAGCACAGATACGCAGTATTTT. Protein: CATSRGGSTDTQYF.